This TCR beta chain was sequenced during a study of T cell clonotyping in hematopoietic cell transplantation. The assay was immunoSEQ multiplex PCR, and TCRdb's table has in-frame clones only and misses some. The table includes about 69,000 clones, approximately 94% detected once. Notes on the study in general: CD4 and CD8 repertoire contributions could not be separated without sorting. After transplant, recipient diversity fell while pathologically expanded clonotypes grew through day 180. At the given depth, recipient repertoires were over 97% de novo clonotypes. Broader posttransplant TCR repertoire diversity was predicted by graft donor and pretransplant recipient Inverse Simpson Index values.

Details on this clone: The target antigen is unknown.

The CDR3 totals 13 residues. Trimming removed 0 bases at V and 3 bases at J, with 5 bases between. Germline V gene sequence: CDR1 MNHNS, CDR2 SASEGT. The sequenced sample was peripheral blood mononuclear cells. The receptor's source is a man between 45 and 60 years old in good health. Some clones in this sample may be carry-over from other donors' samples. The chain links TRBV6-1 to TRBJ1-2; D not resolved. The CDR3 here is CASSEAFHYGYTF. CDR3 bases: TGTGCCAGCAGTGAAGCGTTTCACTATGGCTACACCTTC.